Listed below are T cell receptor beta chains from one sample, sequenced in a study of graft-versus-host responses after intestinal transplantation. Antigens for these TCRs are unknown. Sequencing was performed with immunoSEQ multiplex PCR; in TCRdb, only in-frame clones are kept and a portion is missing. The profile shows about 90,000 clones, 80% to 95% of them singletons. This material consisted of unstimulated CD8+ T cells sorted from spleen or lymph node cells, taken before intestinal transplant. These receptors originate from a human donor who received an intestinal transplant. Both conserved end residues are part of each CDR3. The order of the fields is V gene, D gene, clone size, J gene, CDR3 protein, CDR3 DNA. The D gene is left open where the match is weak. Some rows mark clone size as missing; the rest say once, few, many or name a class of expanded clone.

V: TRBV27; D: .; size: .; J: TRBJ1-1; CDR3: CASSLEARDTEAFF; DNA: TGTGCCAGCAGTTTAGAGGCTCGGGACACTGAAGCTTTCTTT
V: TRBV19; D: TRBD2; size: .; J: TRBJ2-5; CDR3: CASSVTGLAEETQYF; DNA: TGTGCCAGTAGTGTCACGGGACTAGCGGAAGAGACCCAGTACTTC
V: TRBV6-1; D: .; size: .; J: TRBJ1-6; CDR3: CASSAGPYNSPLHF; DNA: TGTGCCAGCAGTGCGGGTCCATATAATTCACCCCTCCACTTT
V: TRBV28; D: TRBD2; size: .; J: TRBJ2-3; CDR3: CASINERESADTQYF; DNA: TGTGCCAGCATAAATGAGCGGGAGTCGGCAGATACGCAGTATTTT
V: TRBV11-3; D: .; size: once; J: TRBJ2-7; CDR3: CASSTSLQGYEQYF; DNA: TGTGCCAGCAGCACCTCGCTACAGGGCTACGAGCAGTACTTC
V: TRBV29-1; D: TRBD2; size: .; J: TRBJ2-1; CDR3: CSVTRGLTSDEQFF; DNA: TGCAGCGTTACTAGGGGACTAACCAGCGATGAGCAGTTCTTC
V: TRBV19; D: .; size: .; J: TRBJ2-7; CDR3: CASSISQGLSYEQYF; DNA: TGTGCCAGTAGTATATCCCAGGGATTGTCCTACGAGCAGTACTTC
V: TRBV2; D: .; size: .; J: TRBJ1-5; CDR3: CASSLRSRRYQYSNQPQHF; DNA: TGTGCCAGCAGCCTCCGATCGAGGAGGTATCAATATAGCAATCAGCCCCAGCATTTT
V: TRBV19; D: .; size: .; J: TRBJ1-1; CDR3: CASRGMSGVGTEAFF; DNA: TGTGCCAGTAGGGGGATGTCAGGGGTCGGAACTGAAGCTTTCTTT
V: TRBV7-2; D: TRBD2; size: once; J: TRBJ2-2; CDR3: CASRSASGRAGELFF; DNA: TGTGCCAGCAGATCGGCTAGCGGGAGGGCCGGGGAGCTGTTTTTT
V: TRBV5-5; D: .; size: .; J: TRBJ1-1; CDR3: CASSPGSVGGTEAFF; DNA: TGTGCCAGCAGCCCCGGGTCTGTCGGGGGCACTGAAGCTTTCTTT
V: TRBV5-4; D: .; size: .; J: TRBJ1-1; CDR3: CASSLFDGSEAFF; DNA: TGTGCCAGCAGCTTGTTCGACGGGTCTGAAGCTTTCTTT
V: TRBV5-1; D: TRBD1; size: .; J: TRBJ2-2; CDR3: CASTGTANTGELFF; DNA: TGCGCCAGCACCGGGACAGCGAACACCGGGGAGCTGTTTTTT
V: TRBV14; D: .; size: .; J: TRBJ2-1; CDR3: CASSLRMGHEQFF; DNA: TGTGCCAGCAGTCTTAGGATGGGCCATGAGCAGTTCTTC
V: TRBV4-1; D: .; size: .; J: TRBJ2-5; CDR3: CASSQGRGEETQYF; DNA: TGCGCCAGCAGCCAAGGGAGAGGAGAAGAGACCCAGTACTTC
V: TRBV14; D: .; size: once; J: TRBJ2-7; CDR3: CASSQDRGLRRSYEQYF; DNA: TGTGCCAGCAGCCAAGATCGCGGTCTCCGGCGTAGCTACGAGCAGTACTTC
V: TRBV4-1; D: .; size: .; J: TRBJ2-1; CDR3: CASSQFKSGCCVF; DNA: TGCGCCAGCAGCCAATTTAAATCGGGTTGCTGTGTCTTC
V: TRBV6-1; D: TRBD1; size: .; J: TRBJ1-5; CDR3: CASNPRQGDQPQHF; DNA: TGTGCCAGCAATCCGAGACAGGGGGATCAGCCCCAGCATTTT
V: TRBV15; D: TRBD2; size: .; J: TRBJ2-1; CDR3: CATSGLATYNEQFF; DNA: TGTGCCACCAGTGGACTAGCGACCTACAATGAGCAGTTCTTC
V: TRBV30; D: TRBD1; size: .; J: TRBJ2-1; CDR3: CAWSVGGGEQFF; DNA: TGTGCCTGGAGTGTAGGGGGCGGTGAGCAGTTCTTC
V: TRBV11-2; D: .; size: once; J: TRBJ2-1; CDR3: CASSWTRDNEQFF; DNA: TGTGCCAGCAGCTGGACAAGAGACAATGAGCAGTTCTTC
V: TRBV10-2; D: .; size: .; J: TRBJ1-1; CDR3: CASRQGSSSEAFF; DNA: TGCGCCAGCCGCCAGGGAAGTTCCAGCGAAGCTTTCTTT
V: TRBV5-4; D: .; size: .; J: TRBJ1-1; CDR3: CASSLGRAELNTEAFF; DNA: TGTGCCAGCAGCTTGGGCAGGGCAGAGTTGAACACTGAAGCTTTCTTT
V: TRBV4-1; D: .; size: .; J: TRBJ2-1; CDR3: CASSQEQGVYNEQFF; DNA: TGCGCCAGCAGCCAAGAACAGGGAGTCTACAATGAGCAGTTCTTC
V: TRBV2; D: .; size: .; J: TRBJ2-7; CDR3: CASTGVVEQYF; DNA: TGTGCCAGCACGGGAGTGGTCGAGCAGTACTTC
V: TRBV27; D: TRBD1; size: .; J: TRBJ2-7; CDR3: CASSSSQGVEQYF; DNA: TGTGCCAGCAGCTCATCCCAGGGGGTGGAGCAGTACTTC
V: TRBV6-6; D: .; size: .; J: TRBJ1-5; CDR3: CASSFPGSSNQPQHF; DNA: TGTGCCAGCAGTTTCCCAGGGTCAAGCAATCAGCCCCAGCATTTT
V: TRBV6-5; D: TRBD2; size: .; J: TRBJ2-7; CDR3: CASSYVGGRARNEQYF; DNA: TGTGCCAGCAGTTACGTTGGCGGGAGGGCTAGGAACGAGCAGTACTTC
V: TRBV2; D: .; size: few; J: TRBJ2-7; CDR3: CASNRGTLYEQYF; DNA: TGTGCCAGCAACAGAGGGACACTGTACGAGCAGTACTTC
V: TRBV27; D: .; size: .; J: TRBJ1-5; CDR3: CASGAHYSNQPQHF; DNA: TGTGCCAGCGGCGCCCACTATAGCAATCAGCCCCAGCATTTT
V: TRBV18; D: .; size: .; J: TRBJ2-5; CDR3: CASSPGTQAGTQYF; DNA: TGTGCCAGCTCACCAGGGACCCAAGCGGGGACCCAGTACTTC
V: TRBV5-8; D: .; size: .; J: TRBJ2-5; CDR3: CASSLEQYQETQYF; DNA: TGTGCCAGCAGCTTGGAACAGTACCAAGAGACCCAGTACTTC
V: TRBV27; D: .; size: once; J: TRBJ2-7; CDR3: CASSLSAGSYEQYF; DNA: TGTGCCAGCAGTTTAAGCGCCGGTTCCTACGAGCAGTACTTC
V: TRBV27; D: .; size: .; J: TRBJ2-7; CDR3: CASSPRAGVYEQYF; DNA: TGTGCCAGCAGCCCTCGAGCAGGGGTCTACGAGCAGTACTTC
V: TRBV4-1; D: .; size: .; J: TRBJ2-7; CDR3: CASSNTLAYEQYF; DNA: TGCGCCAGCAGTAACACATTGGCCTACGAGCAGTACTTC
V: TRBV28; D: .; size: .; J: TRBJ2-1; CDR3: CASSISGAYNEQFF; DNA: TGTGCCAGCAGCATTAGCGGTGCCTACAATGAGCAGTTCTTC
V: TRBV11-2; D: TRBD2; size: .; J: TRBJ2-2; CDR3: CASSLGTSVTGELFF; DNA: TGTGCCAGCAGCTTGGGGACTAGCGTCACCGGGGAGCTGTTTTTT
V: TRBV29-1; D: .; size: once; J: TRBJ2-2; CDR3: CSAVGGMTGELFF; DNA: TGCAGCGCGGTGGGAGGCATGACCGGGGAGCTGTTTTTT
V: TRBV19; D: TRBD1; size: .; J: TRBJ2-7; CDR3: CASSAGTGSYEQYF; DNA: TGTGCCAGTAGTGCCGGGACAGGGTCCTACGAGCAGTACTTC
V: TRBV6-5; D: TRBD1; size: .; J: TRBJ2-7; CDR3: CATGTGGFYEQYF; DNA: TGTGCCACGGGGACAGGGGGCTTCTACGAGCAGTACTTC
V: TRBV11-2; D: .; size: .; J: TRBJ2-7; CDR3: CASSLGSYEQYF; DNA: TGTGCCAGCAGCTTAGGCAGCTACGAGCAGTACTTC
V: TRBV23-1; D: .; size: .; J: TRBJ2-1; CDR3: CASSQSGEYNEQFF; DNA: TGCGCCAGCAGTCAATCAGGAGAATACAATGAGCAGTTCTTC
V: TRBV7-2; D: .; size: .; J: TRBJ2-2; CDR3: CASSSGIGGDTGELFF; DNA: TGTGCCAGCAGCTCTGGAATAGGAGGGGACACCGGGGAGCTGTTTTTT
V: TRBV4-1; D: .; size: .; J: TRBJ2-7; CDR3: CASSQDPGETYEQYF; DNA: TGCGCCAGCAGCCAAGATCCGGGGGAGACCTACGAGCAGTACTTC